One sample yielded the 22 T cell receptor beta chains listed below, sequenced in a study of CD8 T cells in Susac syndrome. RNA, at about 0.45 to 1 ug, was reverse transcribed with random hexamers. One entry per CDR3 protein, called by TCRdb with MiXCR from the immunoSEQ multiplex PCR reads. The sample lists roughly 190,000 distinct CDR3 sequences, approximately 95% seen once, with about 0.1% in the top ten. The specimen was CD4+ T cells from PBMCs. The receptors were sampled from a human donor in good health.

The chain has TRBV29-1 and TRBJ2-2, with D perhaps given as TRBD1 or TRBD2 (5 bases each). Trimming took 3 bases from V and 4 from J, leaving 9 bases between them. The germline V gene has CDR1 SQVTM and CDR2 ANQGSEA. The CDR3 is 13 amino acids. The CDR3 loop is CSVDQGATGELFF. In nucleotides, the CDR3 is TGCAGCGTTGATCAGGGAGCCACCGGGGAGCTGTTTTTT.

The chain links TRBV4-2 to TRBJ2-7, with D uncertain. The CDR3 sequence is 14 residues long. The germline gives CDR1 LGHNA, CDR2 YNFKEQ. V was shortened by 0 bases and J by 3 bases, with 9 bases between the two germline ends. The CDR3 here is CASSQETLSYEQYF. CDR3 DNA sequence: TGTGCCAGCAGCCAAGAGACACTTAGCTACGAGCAGTACTTC.

The rearrangement links TRBV2 to TRBJ2-7; D unresolved. CDR3 length equals 13 residues. Germline V CDR1 and CDR2: SNHLY, FYNNEI. Trimming shortened V by 4 bases and J by 4 bases, and 11 bases separated the two germline ends. CDR3 amino acids: CASSVRQWYEQYF. For the CDR3, the DNA is TGTGCCAGCAGTGTCCGACAATGGTACGAGCAGTACTTC.

This clonotype was seen just once. The rearrangement joins TRBV29-1 to TRBJ2-7; 11 bases map to TRBD2. The CDR3 consists of 15 residues. The V gene end was trimmed by 3 bases and the J gene end by 6 bases; junction bases not matched to a gene: 10. The germline gives CDR1 SQVTM, CDR2 ANQGSEA. CDR3 DNA: TGCAGCGTTGAGCTTCCGGGACTAGCGGATTTCGAGCAGTACTTC. As protein: CSVELPGLADFEQYF.

The chain couples TRBV11-2 to TRBJ2-7, with 9 bases aligning to TRBD1. This CDR3 comprises 17 residues. V lost 5 bases and J lost 5; bases outside the gene matches: 16. Looked up from germline, CDR1 is SGHAT and CDR2 is FQNNGV. The CDR3 loop is CASSPQGSGTGRNEQYF. In DNA form, the CDR3 reads TGTGCCAGCAGCCCGCAGGGGTCCGGGACAGGGAGGAACGAGCAGTACTTC.

This chain joins TRBV28 and TRBJ2-7; weak D call: TRBD1 (5 bases). Germline values: CDR1 MDHEN, CDR2 SYDVKM. The V end was cut by 7 bases, the J end by 2 bases, with 12 bases between. The CDR3 spans 13 residues. CDR3 sequence (DNA): TGTGCCAGCACGATGGCAGGGACCTACGAGCAGTACTTC. Its translation: CASTMAGTYEQYF.

The genes are TRBV25-1 and TRBJ1-5; the D gene is possibly TRBD1 (5 bases). The CDR3 totals 14 residues. V lost 4 bases and J lost 2, with 9 bases in between. Germline loops: CDR1 MGHDK, CDR2 SYGVNS. CDR3 loop: CASSGGGGNQPQHF. In DNA form, the CDR3 reads TGTGCCAGCAGTGGCGGGGGAGGCAATCAGCCCCAGCATTTT. Complete variable domain (other parts from reference TRBV25-1 and TRBJ1-5): EADIYQTPRYLVIGTGKKITLECSQTMGHDKMYWYQQDPGMELHLIHYSYGVNSTEKGDLSSESTVSRIRTEHFPLTLESARPSHTSQYLCASSGGGGNQPQHFGDGTRLSIL.

V is TRBV3-1 and J is TRBJ2-7; the D call may be TRBD1 or TRBD2 (5 bases each). The CDR3 runs to 13 residues. Germline CDR1 LGHDT, CDR2 YNNKEL (reference sequence). V lost 4 bases and J 6 bases, leaving 13 bases between the germline ends. As DNA, the CDR3 is TGTGCCAGCAGCCCACGAGGGGTTTCCGAGCAGTACTTC. It yields the protein CASSPRGVSEQYF.

The chain links TRBV29-1 to TRBJ2-2; D is uncertain. Germline CDR1 reads SQVTM; CDR2 reads ANQGSEA. Trimming removed 5 bases at V and 5 bases at J, with 15 bases between. The CDR3 has 14 amino acids. The CDR3 region has the DNA TGCAGCGTTCGTCTGGCGGTGCGGACCGGGGAGCTGTTTTTT. This codes for CSVRLAVRTGELFF.

The chain carries TRBV24-1 and TRBJ2-1, with D possibly being TRBD1 (5 bases). Germline V lookup: CDR1 KGHDR, CDR2 SFDVKD. The CDR3 extends over 15 amino acids. V was trimmed by 2 bases and J by 6 bases, leaving 13 bases between them. In nucleotides, the CDR3 is TGTGCCACCAGTGATTCCGGCAGGGTGGGCAATGAGCAGTTCTTC. Encoded protein: CATSDSGRVGNEQFF.

This clonotype was recorded once. The CDR3 nucleotides read TGTGCCAGCAGTGAGGGACCTCGGGGTTTGAATGAGCAGTTCTTC. It specifies CASSEGPRGLNEQFF. The V and J genes are TRBV2 and TRBJ2-1; D may be TRBD1 or TRBD2 (5 bases each). The CDR3 is 15 amino acids. With 3 bases removed from V and 7 bases from J, the gap between germline ends came to 16 bases. Looked up from germline, CDR1 is SNHLY and CDR2 is FYNNEI.

The genes are TRBV7-9 and TRBJ2-1; 9 positions match TRBD2. Per germline, CDR1 SEHNR and CDR2 FQNEAQ (reference sequence). The CDR3 has 18 amino acids. V trimming: 5 bases; J trimming: 5 bases; junction bases outside the gene matches: 16. For the CDR3, the DNA is TGTGCCAGCAGCCTAGGGTTTCCGGGACTAGCTATCAACAATGAGCAGTTCTTC. Translating it yields CASSLGFPGLAINNEQFF.

This sequence joins TRBV6-2 or TRBV6-3 and TRBJ2-2, with 8 nucleotides matching TRBD1. The CDR3 is made up of 13 amino acids. Germline V gene data show CDR1 as MNHEY and CDR2 as SVGEGT. The junction had 3 bases not matched to a gene; V was cut back by 6 bases and J by 6 bases. CDR3 protein: CASSQQGAGELFF. The CDR3 coding sequence is TGTGCCAGCAGCCAACAGGGGGCCGGGGAGCTGTTTTTT.

The chain joins TRBV6-2 or TRBV6-3 to TRBJ2-1, with TRBD2 matching 11 bases. Germline loops: CDR1 MNHEY, CDR2 SVGEGT. The V and J ends lost 6 bases and 7 bases, in that order; junction bases with no gene match: 8. This CDR3 has 15 residues. CDR3 in amino acids: CASRPSGRSWNEQFF. The CDR3 coding sequence is TGTGCCAGCAGGCCTAGCGGGAGGTCTTGGAATGAGCAGTTCTTC.

V gene TRBV27 combines with J gene TRBJ2-7; a possible D gene is TRBD2 (6 bases). V dropped 6 bases and J dropped 5 bases, with 17 bases sitting between them. Germline CDR1 is MNHEY and CDR2 is SMNVEV (reference sequence). This CDR3 is 14 amino acids long. The CDR3 is CASSDLLRENEQYF. CDR3 nucleotides: TGTGCCAGCAGCGACCTTCTCCGGGAGAACGAGCAGTACTTC.

This clonotype was detected only once. For the CDR3, the DNA is TGTGCCTGGAGAACCCGAGGGGCAGGTAGATCCGGGGAGCTGTTTTTT. Residues: CAWRTRGAGRSGELFF. The chain combines TRBV30 with TRBJ2-2; the D gene could be TRBD1 or TRBD2 (5 bases each). V was pared by 3 bases and J by 6 bases, with 20 bases between. The CDR3 consists of 16 residues. In germline, CDR1 is GTSNPN, CDR2 SVGIG (reference sequence).

V is TRBV6-9 and J is TRBJ1-4; D possibly corresponds to TRBD1 (6 bases). Trimming stripped 6 bases from V and 11 bases from J, with 13 bases between. The germline gives CDR1 MNHGY, CDR2 SVAAGI. The CDR3 loop spans 12 amino acids. This chain's CDR3 is CASRIGQWKLFF. DNA of the CDR3: TGTGCCAGCAGAATCGGACAGTGGAAACTGTTTTTT.

This clonotype was counted a few times. The chain joins TRBV4-1 to TRBJ2-5; TRBD2 might be the D (5 bases). The germline V gene has CDR1 MGHRA and CDR2 YSYEKL. V lost 0 bases and J lost 5, with 13 bases in between. This CDR3 comprises 15 residues. CDR3 loop: CASSQDGGFGETQYF. The CDR3 DNA is TGCGCCAGCAGCCAAGATGGCGGGTTTGGCGAGACCCAGTACTTC.

CDR3 residues: CASSRTGSNQPQHF. The DNA for the CDR3 is TGTGCCAGCAGCCGGACAGGAAGCAATCAGCCCCAGCATTTT. The gene calls are TRBV9 and TRBJ1-5; the match to TRBD1 covers 7 bases. J gave up 1 base and V 4 bases, and 2 bases lay outside the gene matches. Germline V gives CDR1 SGDLS, CDR2 YYNGEE. The length of the CDR3 is 14 residues. Full variable domain (outside the CDR3, taken from reference TRBV9 and TRBJ1-5): DSGVTQTPKHLITATGQRVTLRCSPRSGDLSVYWYQQSLDQGLQFLIQYYNGEERAKGNILERFSAQQFPDLHSELNLSSLELGDSALYFCASSRTGSNQPQHFGDGTRLSIL.

The gene calls are TRBV15 and TRBJ2-5; D uncertain. This CDR3 is 13 amino acids long. V was shortened by 3 bases and J by 0 bases, with 5 bases between the two germline ends. CDR1 and CDR2 (germline): LNHNV, YYDKDF (reference sequence). The CDR3 DNA is TGTGCCACCAGCAGCCATTACCAAGAGACCCAGTACTTC. This codes for CATSSHYQETQYF.

The V and J genes are TRBV2 and TRBJ2-2, with TRBD2 as a possible D gene (5 bases). V shed 6 bases and J shed 1 base, with 12 bases lying between them. This CDR3 contains 15 residues. Germline V gives CDR1 SNHLY, CDR2 FYNNEI. The CDR3 region is CASRASTLNTGELFF. The CDR3 nucleotides are TGTGCCAGCAGGGCTAGCACTTTGAACACCGGGGAGCTGTTTTTT.

The rearrangement joins TRBV27 to TRBJ2-7; 7 positions agree with TRBD1. The junction had 10 bases not matched to a gene; V was cut back by 5 bases and J by 3 bases. The CDR3 length is 15 residues. Germline values: CDR1 MNHEY, CDR2 SMNVEV (reference sequence). CDR3 loop: CASSLRQGIHYEQYF. The CDR3 nucleotides read TGTGCCAGCAGTCTCCGACAGGGTATTCACTACGAGCAGTACTTC.